The next 30 T cell receptor beta chains were all read from a single sample in a study of T cells in Graves' hyperthyroidism and ophthalmopathy. Researchers took RNA transcripts and amplified the TCR beta CDR3 regions from them. HTBI primers were employed in a first-round RT-PCR of the TCR CDR3. TCRdb re-analysed the multiplex PCR reads in MiXCR, keeping a single row per CDR3 protein. The sample carries about 740,000 distinct CDR3 sequences, 12% to 15% recorded once. Material for sequencing was blood. These receptors all come from a woman aged 18 to 35 with Graves' hyperthyroidism.

This clonotype was found a few times. The V call is TRBV5-1, the J call TRBJ2-4; either TRBD1 or TRBD2 may fit D (5 bases each). Germline V gene data show CDR1 as SGHRS and CDR2 as YFSETQ. The CDR3 is made up of 14 amino acids. Trimming removed 3 bases at V and 8 bases at J, with 15 bases between. The CDR3 region is CASSWDLGVYIQYF. The CDR3 DNA reads TGCGCCAGCAGCTGGGACCTAGGTGTCTACATTCAGTACTTC.

This clonotype was seen at least ten times. CDR3 amino acids: CAWSVTGYSYNEQFF. The CDR3 DNA follows: TGTGCCTGGAGTGTGACAGGGTATTCCTACAATGAGCAGTTCTTC. The gene calls are TRBV30 and TRBJ2-1; 7 bases agree with TRBD1. The J segment lost 1 base and the V segment lost 0 bases, leaving 3 bases of the junction unmatched. The germline V gene encodes CDR1 GTSNPN and CDR2 SVGIG (reference sequence). This CDR3 spans 15 amino acids.

Only a few counts were recorded for this clonotype. This chain uses TRBV9 with TRBJ2-1; TRBD2 is a possible D gene (5 bases). The CDR3 is 15 residues long. V was shortened by 2 bases and J by 0 bases, with 9 bases between the two germline ends. Germline V lookup: CDR1 SGDLS, CDR2 YYNGEE. As DNA, the CDR3 is TGTGCCAGCAGCGTTAGCGCCGCCTCCTACAATGAGCAGTTCTTC. This sequence encodes CASSVSAASYNEQFF.

V gene TRBV12-3 or TRBV12-4 combines with J gene TRBJ1-5; no definite D call. The CDR3 is 12 amino acids. The V and J ends lost 2 bases and 9 bases respectively, with 8 bases between them. The CDR3 DNA reads as TGTGCCAGCAGTTTACATTCGGGGCCCCAGCATTTT. Residues: CASSLHSGPQHF.

The gene calls are TRBV20-1 and TRBJ1-1, with D possibly matching TRBD1 (6 bases). The CDR3 covers 14 residues. Trimming removed 0 bases from V and 3 bases from J, with 11 bases in between. CDR1 DFQATT and CDR2 SNEGSKA come from the germline V gene (reference sequence). CDR3 protein: CSARDTRGDTEAFF. CDR3 DNA: TGCAGTGCTAGAGATACCAGGGGAGACACTGAAGCTTTCTTT.

The chain couples TRBV24-1 to TRBJ2-1; TRBD2 might be the D (6 bases). The CDR3 loop spans 13 amino acids. V dropped 5 bases and J dropped 4 bases, with 8 bases sitting between them. The V gene's germline CDR1 is KGHDR and CDR2 SFDVKD. The DNA for the CDR3 is TGTGCCACCAGTGCGGGAGTGTACAATGAGCAGTTCTTC. This codes for CATSAGVYNEQFF.

The rearrangement joins TRBV19 to TRBJ1-5, with 7 bases aligning to TRBD1. The CDR3 is 15 residues long. The junction had 8 bases not matched to a gene; V was cut back by 4 bases and J by 5 bases. Germline V CDR1 and CDR2: LNHDA, SQIVND (reference sequence). In DNA form, the CDR3 reads TGTGCCAGTAGTACCGGACAGGCGAGCCATCAGCCCCAGCATTTT. Translation gives CASSTGQASHQPQHF.

In its sample, this clonotype was seen a few times. The chain links TRBV7-9 to TRBJ2-1; possibly TRBD2 for D (6 bases). Germline assignment: CDR1 SEHNR and CDR2 FQNEAQ (reference sequence). This CDR3 is built from 19 residues. Trimming stripped 2 bases from V and 9 bases from J, with 29 bases between. Here the CDR3 DNA reads TGTGCCAGCAGCTTAACGATAGCTAGGAAGGACCATGGGCGGGGTGAGCAGTTCTTC. Protein product: CASSLTIARKDHGRGEQFF.

The chain combines TRBV7-9 with TRBJ2-1; D not resolved. V was cut by 4 bases and J by 8 bases, with 15 bases left in between. Germline V gives CDR1 SEHNR, CDR2 FQNEAQ (reference sequence). The length of the CDR3 is 14 residues. The CDR3 loop is CASSYTAPGYEQFF. The DNA for the CDR3 is TGTGCCAGCAGCTACACGGCCCCCGGGTATGAGCAGTTCTTC.

The J gene is TRBJ2-6, the V gene TRBV6-2 or TRBV6-3, with 8 bases that match TRBD1. CDR3 length: 17 residues. The V gene end was trimmed by 6 bases and the J gene end by 0 bases; junction bases not matched to a gene: 7. CDR1 MNHEY and CDR2 SVGEGT come from the germline V gene. The CDR3 nucleotides are TGTGCCAGCAGCCCCGGGACAGGTATCTCTGGGGCCAACGTCCTGACTTTC. It yields the protein CASSPGTGISGANVLTF.

This clonotype was seen ten or more times. The V gene is TRBV18, the J gene TRBJ2-7; maybe TRBD1 (5 bases). Germline V CDR1 and CDR2: KGHSH, LQKENI. V was clipped by 0 bases and J by 3 bases, with 9 bases between them. CDR3 size: 14 residues. The CDR3 here is CASSPPTGVYEQYF. CDR3 nucleotide sequence: TGTGCCAGCTCACCACCTACAGGAGTCTACGAGCAGTACTTC.

This clonotype was observed at least ten times. The chain is built from TRBV11-2 and TRBJ2-3; TRBD2 agrees at 7 bases. Germline loops: CDR1 SGHAT, CDR2 FQNNGV. Unmatched junction bases numbered 14, after V lost 5 bases and J lost 6 bases. This CDR3 region has 16 residues. The CDR3 spells CASSPSAGIGGDTQYF. CDR3 sequence (DNA): TGTGCCAGCAGCCCTTCGGCCGGCATCGGGGGGGATACGCAGTATTTT. The full variable domain, with the rest looked up from reference TRBV11-2 and TRBJ2-3, is EAGVAQSPRYKIIEKRQSVAFWCNPISGHATLYWYQQILGQGPKLLIQFQNNGVVDDSQLPKDRFSAERLKGVDSTLKIQPAKLEDSAVYLCASSPSAGIGGDTQYFGPGTRLTVL.

The rearrangement links TRBV2 to TRBJ2-7; TRBD2 matches 7 bases. The germline V gene encodes CDR1 SNHLY and CDR2 FYNNEI. The CDR3 consists of 16 residues. After removal of 8 bases from V and 4 bases from J, the junction contained 17 bases not matched to a gene. The DNA for the CDR3 is TGTGCCAGCTTAAGAGGCCGTGGGCGGGAGAGGTACGAGCAGTACTTC. Translation gives CASLRGRGRERYEQYF.

This clonotype was found many times. The J gene is TRBJ1-2, the V gene TRBV11-2; unclear D gene. The CDR3 has 14 residues. Per the germline V gene, CDR1 is SGHAT and CDR2 is FQNNGV. Trimming pared 6 bases from V and 7 bases from J, leaving 18 bases between. The CDR3 region is CASSLGGRKTGYTF. The CDR3 nucleotides are TGTGCCAGCAGTCTGGGTGGGCGTAAAACTGGCTACACCTTC.

The V gene is TRBV6-1, the J gene TRBJ1-1; D is ambiguous. The germline V gene encodes CDR1 MNHNS and CDR2 SASEGT. V lost 6 bases and J lost 0, with 17 bases in between. CDR3 length equals 16 residues. The CDR3 DNA follows: TGTGCCAGCAGCCCCCCCCCGCACCGCATGAACACTGAAGCTTTCTTT. Its protein product is CASSPPPHRMNTEAFF.

Concerning this clonotype: A read error may account for a junction end that differs from germline. The chain links TRBV12-3 or TRBV12-4 to TRBJ2-7; 8 nucleotides line up with TRBD2. The CDR3 sequence is 14 residues long. The DNA of the CDR3 is TGTGCCAGCAGTTCCGGGACTAGGCCCCACGAGCAGTGCTTC. Protein sequence: CASSSGTRPHEQCF.

The chain recombines TRBV28 with TRBJ2-1; maybe TRBD2 (5 bases). This CDR3 is 15 amino acids long. In germline, CDR1 is MDHEN, CDR2 SYDVKM. Trimming shortened V by 5 bases and J by 6 bases, and 17 bases separated the two germline ends. The CDR3 DNA reads as TGTGCCAGCAGTCCTCGGCCGGGAAAGGGCAATGAGCAGTTCTTC. Its translation is CASSPRPGKGNEQFF.

V and J are TRBV7-3 and TRBJ2-3; D is unclear. V lost 1 base and J 5 bases, leaving 7 bases between the germline ends. In germline, CDR1 is SGHTA, CDR2 FQGTGA. This CDR3 is 13 amino acids long. The CDR3: CASSLSTIDTQYF. For the CDR3, the DNA is TGTGCCAGCAGCTTAAGTACTATAGATACGCAGTATTTT.

This clonotype appeared many times. The chain carries TRBV12-3 or TRBV12-4 and TRBJ2-2; D call uncertain. V lost 3 bases and J 6 bases, leaving 14 bases between the germline ends. This CDR3 is 15 amino acids long. In DNA, the CDR3 is TGTGCCAGCAGTTTGTTGGGATCCCAATCCGGGGAGCTGTTTTTT. It translates to CASSLLGSQSGELFF.

This clonotype came up a few times. This chain connects TRBV7-9 to TRBJ2-3; D gene uncertain. The CDR3 sequence is 15 residues long. Trimming removed 0 bases from V and 3 bases from J, with 10 bases in between. Germline CDR1 is SEHNR and CDR2 is FQNEAQ (reference sequence). The DNA for the CDR3 is TGTGCCAGCAGCTTAGCAGGGAAGTCGACAGATACGCAGTATTTT. Amino acids: CASSLAGKSTDTQYF.

Ten or more counts support this clonotype. This sequence joins TRBV10-3 and TRBJ1-1; weak D call: TRBD1 (6 bases). Germline CDR1 is ENHRY and CDR2 is SYGVKD. Between the trimmed V and J ends, which lost 0 bases and 6 bases, there was a span of 11 bases. This CDR3 region has 14 residues. The DNA for the CDR3 is TGTGCCATCAGTGAGTCCGGGGGGGCGGCTGAAGCTTTCTTT. This gives the protein CAISESGGAAEAFF.

The J gene is TRBJ2-2, the V gene TRBV7-3, with 9 bases aligning to TRBD1. J gave up 4 bases and V 5 bases, and 8 bases lay outside the gene matches. This CDR3 has 16 amino acids. Germline-derived CDR1 and CDR2 are SGHTA and FQGTGA. CDR3 amino acids: CASSPGTGFGTGELFF. In DNA, the CDR3 is TGTGCCAGCAGCCCAGGGACAGGGTTCGGCACCGGGGAGCTGTTTTTT.

This rearrangement joins TRBV9 to TRBJ1-1, with TRBD1 identical over 8 bases. The germline gives CDR1 SGDLS, CDR2 YYNGEE. There are 13 residues in the CDR3. The ends lost 2 bases at V and 11 bases at J; junction bases unmatched: 8. The CDR3 nucleotides are TGTGCCAGCAGCGTGACAGGGGAACATGAGGCTTTCTTT. As protein: CASSVTGEHEAFF.

In this sample, this clonotype turned up many times. The chain carries TRBV7-9 and TRBJ2-3, with D possibly TRBD2 on 5 matching bases. The CDR3 has 17 residues. CDR1 and CDR2 from the germline V gene are SEHNR and FQNEAQ (reference sequence). The V end was cut by 2 bases, the J end by 4 bases, with 19 bases between. Here the CDR3 DNA reads TGTGCCAGCAGCTTACGGGCATTAGCGCCCGGGGCAGATACGCAGTATTTT. Amino acid sequence: CASSLRALAPGADTQYF.

This clonotype was recorded at least ten times. The chain employs TRBV20-1 and TRBJ2-4, with 7 bases that match TRBD1. The CDR3 consists of 14 residues. The germline gives CDR1 DFQATT, CDR2 SNEGSKA (reference sequence). Trimming took 5 bases from V and 9 from J; bases not matched to a gene: 13. DNA for the CDR3: TGCAGTGCTTCCGGACAGGCCCTAACGGCCATTCAGTACTTC. It yields the protein CSASGQALTAIQYF.

This clonotype showed up many times. This sequence joins TRBV7-3 and TRBJ2-3; no definite D call. The CDR3 spans 17 residues. The ends were cut back, 1 base at V and 1 base at J, with 15 bases in the middle. Per germline, CDR1 SGHTA and CDR2 FQGTGA. As DNA, the CDR3 is TGTGCCAGCAGCTTAATACCCTTGAGCCCTGGCACAGATACGCAGTATTTT. The encoded protein is CASSLIPLSPGTDTQYF.

This clonotype has a count of ten or more. The rearrangement uses TRBV20-1 and TRBJ2-5; the match to TRBD2 covers 10 bases. J was trimmed by 4 bases and V by 1 base; bases with no gene match: 0. Germline CDR1 and CDR2: DFQATT and SNEGSKA (reference sequence). The CDR3 is 13 amino acids. The CDR3 region is CSARVAGGETQYF. The DNA of the CDR3 is TGCAGTGCTAGAGTAGCGGGAGGAGAGACCCAGTACTTC.

The sample holds many counts of this clonotype. The chain employs TRBV13 and TRBJ1-1, with unresolved D. Germline CDR1 PRHDT, CDR2 FYEKMQ (reference sequence). This CDR3 comprises 12 residues. With 0 bases removed from V and 7 bases from J, the gap between germline ends came to 6 bases. CDR3 protein: CASSLGPHEAFF. As DNA, the CDR3 is TGTGCCAGCAGCTTAGGCCCACATGAAGCTTTCTTT.

Notes on this clonotype: A single base separates this from a much larger clone, so it may be a read error. The rearrangement links TRBV4-1 to TRBJ2-7, with TRBD2 matching over 16 bases. Trimming at V came to 5 bases and at J to 7 bases, leaving 8 bases not matched to a gene. The germline gives CDR1 MGHRA, CDR2 YSYEKL. The CDR3 extends over 16 amino acids. The CDR3: CASSSMGLAGGDEQYF. The DNA of the CDR3 is TGCGCCAGCAGCTCAATGGGACTAGCGGGAGGGGATGAGCAGTACTTC.

V usage is TRBV20-1 and J usage is TRBJ2-5; D uncertain. Trimming removed 5 bases from V and 6 bases from J, with 16 bases in between. Germline-derived CDR1 and CDR2 are DFQATT and SNEGSKA (reference sequence). The CDR3 runs 13 residues. The CDR3 DNA follows: TGCAGTGCTGGGCCCGCCGGGCGAAAGACCCAGTACTTC. This gives the protein CSAGPAGRKTQYF.